These 28 T cell receptor beta chains came from one sample sequenced in a study of Tregs in tolerant kidney transplant recipients. Data came from immunoSEQ multiplex PCR; TCRdb stores just in-frame clones and leaves some out. The table gives about 52,000 clones; the top ten clones make up about 0.82% of it. Sequencing was performed on CD4+ T cells from blood, taken before the transplant. These receptors all come from a human donor who received a combined kidney and bone marrow transplant.

Worth noting for this clone: Sequencing ends 3 residues short of the CDR3 end; the germline J gene provides the rest. The rearrangement joins TRBV7-7 to TRBJ1-1, with a weak D call TRBD1 (5 bases). Trimming left V 6 bases short and J 1 base short, with 9 bases between. From germline, CDR1 is SSHAT and CDR2 FNYEAQ (reference sequence). The CDR3 sequence is 13 residues long. The CDR3 DNA, read in part, is TGTGCCAGCAGTCTTGACAGGAACACTGAA. Translating it yields CASSLDRNTE. The CDR3 in its entirety is CASSLDRNTEAFF.

The CDR3 region is CAWSPLGGRTGELFF. Incomplete CDR3 DNA: TGTGCCTGGAGCCCCCTCGGGGGGCGTACCGGGGAG. This rearrangement joins TRBV30 to TRBJ2-2; D might be TRBD2 (7 bases). The CDR3 end lies 3 residues beyond the end of the read and is filled in from the germline J gene. This CDR3 has 15 amino acids. Per germline, CDR1 GTSNPN and CDR2 SVGIG (reference sequence). Trimming stripped 3 bases from V and 5 bases from J, with 16 bases between.

A word on this clone: Read data end 3 residues before the CDR3 end; the end is taken from the germline J gene. V gene TRBV7-2 combines with J gene TRBJ1-2; TRBD1 matches 9 bases. Germline values: CDR1 SGHTA, CDR2 FQGNSA. The CDR3 has 14 residues. The CDR3 DNA, read in part, is TGTGCCAGCAGCACCGCGACAGGGGGTCGGGGC. This sequence encodes CASSTATGGRG. The whole CDR3 sequence is CASSTATGGRGYTF.

Worth noting for this clone: The read falls 3 residues short of the CDR3 end, and the missing part is taken from the germline J gene. V usage is TRBV2 and J usage is TRBJ1-2; tentative D call: TRBD1 (6 bases). Germline V gene lookup returns CDR1 SNHLY and CDR2 FYNNEI. CDR3 size: 14 residues. The covered CDR3 bases are TGTGCCAGCAGCTCCCCTGGGGGCGCAGGGGGC. Amino acid sequence: CASSSPGGAGG. The CDR3 reads in full as CASSSPGGAGGYTF.

A remark on this clone: The read stops 3 residues short of the end of the CDR3; the missing end is completed from the germline J gene. The chain employs TRBV7-6 and TRBJ1-6; the D gene is possibly TRBD1 (5 bases). From germline, CDR1 is SGHVS and CDR2 FNYEAQ. The CDR3 contains 15 residues. V lost 5 bases and J lost 3, with 11 bases in between. The CDR3 sequence is CASSTDTSYNSPLHF. The sequenced CDR3 bases are TGTGCCAGCAGCACGGACACGAGCTATAATTCACCC.

The covered CDR3 bases are TGTGCCAGCATGGAGCGGGAGAAGGGATACACCGGGGAG. Translation gives CASMEREKGYTGE. The CDR3 reads in full as CASMEREKGYTGELFF. This sequence joins TRBV6-2 or TRBV6-3 and TRBJ2-2; the match to TRBD2 covers 8 bases. The read halts 3 residues ahead of the CDR3 end, with the missing end drawn from the germline J gene. Germline V gene sequence: CDR1 MNHEY, CDR2 SVGEGT. CDR3 size: 16 residues. Trimming at V came to 7 bases and at J to 3 bases, leaving 10 bases not matched to a gene.

In regard to this clone: The read halts 3 residues ahead of the CDR3 end, with the missing end drawn from the germline J gene. This sequence joins TRBV18 and TRBJ2-7; TRBD1 agrees at 7 bases. This CDR3 has 15 amino acids. V trimming: 6 bases; J trimming: 1 base; junction bases outside the gene matches: 9. Germline V gives CDR1 KGHSH, CDR2 LQKENI. This CDR3 is CASSPGTAGSYEQYF. The DNA read from the CDR3 is TGTGCCAGCTCGCCCGGGACAGCAGGATCCTACGAG.

Notes on this clone: The observed sequence ends 3 residues before the CDR3 terminus, with the missing tail filled in from the germline J gene. The chain joins TRBV29-1 to TRBJ1-2, with 8 positions matching TRBD1. The CDR3 length is 13 residues. Germline V gene data show CDR1 as SQVTM and CDR2 as ANQGSEA. The CDR3 DNA, read in part, is TGCAGCGTTGAAAGACAGGGGCTGCGGGGC. Encoded protein: CSVERQGLRG. The entire CDR3 sequence reads CSVERQGLRGYTF.

Details on this clone: The read stops 3 residues short of the end of the CDR3; the missing end is completed from the germline J gene. The J gene is TRBJ2-7, the V gene TRBV7-8; possible D gene TRBD1, 5 bases. This CDR3 comprises 15 residues. Trimming removed 5 bases at V and 0 bases at J, with 14 bases between. The V gene's germline CDR1 is SGHVS and CDR2 FQNEAQ. CDR3 bases read: TGTGCCAGCAGCATTGGACACCCTAGCTCCTACGAG. Its protein is CASSIGHPSSYE. The CDR3 reads in full as CASSIGHPSSYEQYF.

A note on this clone: Coverage ceases 3 residues before the CDR3 finishes, and the germline J gene fills in the end. The chain recombines TRBV19 with TRBJ1-4; possible D gene TRBD1, 6 bases. The CDR3 loop spans 16 amino acids. Per germline, CDR1 LNHDA and CDR2 SQIVND (reference sequence). Trimming took 4 bases from V and 6 from J, leaving 18 bases between them. The part of the CDR3 DNA that was read is TGTGCCAGTAGTAACCCCCGGGGAGGGGGGGATGAAAAA. Its translation is CASSNPRGGGDEK. The complete CDR3 reads CASSNPRGGGDEKLFF. The variable domain in full, with the rest retrieved from reference TRBV19 and TRBJ1-4, is DGGITQSPKYLFRKEGQNVTLSCEQNLNHDAMYWYRQDPGQGLRLIYYSQIVNDFQKGDIAEGYSVSREKKESFPLTVTSAQKNPTAFYLCASSNPRGGGDEKLFFGSGTQLSVL.

On this clone itself: The missing CDR3 end, 3 residues past where the read stops, is filled in from the germline J gene. The V call is TRBV7-2, the J call TRBJ2-3; TRBD2 is a possible D gene (5 bases). This CDR3 has 15 amino acids. CDR1 is SGHTA, CDR2 FQGNSA, per germline. V lost 5 bases to trimming and J lost 4 bases, with 16 bases between them. CDR3 sequence reads: CASSPRGNYADTQYF. The CDR3 bases that were read are TGTGCCAGCAGCCCCCGGGGTAACTACGCAGATACG.

With respect to this clone: The CDR3 extends 3 residues past the end of the read, so its final part is completed from the germline J gene. The rearrangement links TRBV18 to TRBJ2-6; D remains unclear. CDR3 length: 15 amino acids. Germline loops: CDR1 KGHSH, CDR2 LQKENI. Trimming stripped 3 bases from V and 0 bases from J, with 6 bases between. CDR3 DNA, as far as it was read: TGTGCCAGCTCACCTACAAACTCTGGGGCCAACGTC. Translating gives CASSPTNSGANV. Given in full, the CDR3 is CASSPTNSGANVLTF.

Of note for this clone: The sequence runs out 3 residues before the end of the CDR3; the remainder is reconstructed from the germline J gene. The chain recombines TRBV18 with TRBJ1-1; 7 bases match TRBD1. The CDR3 is 16 amino acids. The J segment lost 1 base and the V segment lost 2 bases, leaving 7 bases of the junction unmatched. From germline, CDR1 is KGHSH and CDR2 LQKENI. CDR3 bases read: TGTGCCAGCTCACCATTGGGACAGCCCCGGAACACTGAA. This gives the protein CASSPLGQPRNTE. Given in full, the CDR3 is CASSPLGQPRNTEAFF. The full variable domain, completed using reference TRBV18 and TRBJ1-1, is NAGVMQNPRHLVRRRGQEARLRCSPMKGHSHVYWYRQLPEEGLKFMVYLQKENIIDESGMPKERFSAEFPKEGPSILRIQQVVRGDSAAYFCASSPLGQPRNTEAFFGQGTRLTVV.

For this clone: The DNA ends 3 residues before the CDR3 does, and the rest of the CDR3 is filled in from the germline J gene. This rearrangement joins TRBV11-3 to TRBJ2-2; no reliable D call. Germline CDR1 reads SGHNT; CDR2 reads YENEEA. V was shortened by 1 base and J by 5 bases, with 11 bases between the two germline ends. This CDR3 comprises 15 residues. The sequenced CDR3 bases are TGTGCCAGCAGCTTAGGTAGTCGTGCGACCGGGGAG. This sequence encodes CASSLGSRATGE. The whole CDR3 region reads CASSLGSRATGELFF.

Concerning this clone: The read finishes 3 residues shy of the CDR3 end, and the germline J gene is used to complete it. The chain links TRBV6-2 or TRBV6-3 to TRBJ2-1; the match to TRBD1 covers 8 bases. The V and J ends lost 6 bases and 9 bases, in that order; junction bases with no gene match: 4. CDR1 is MNHEY, CDR2 SVGEGT, per germline. CDR3 size: 12 residues. The chain's CDR3 is CASSHQGAEQFF. CDR3 DNA, as far as it was read: TGTGCCAGCAGCCATCAGGGGGCTGAG.

Of note for this clone: The read ends 3 residues early relative to the CDR3; the germline J gene fills the gap. The chain joins TRBV7-2 to TRBJ2-2; D is undetermined. In germline, CDR1 is SGHTA, CDR2 FQGNSA. Trimming took 7 bases from V and 6 from J, leaving 12 bases between them. The CDR3 spans 13 residues. The DNA read from the CDR3 is TGTGCCAGCACCCCAGTACATCCCGGGGAG. Encoded protein: CASTPVHPGE. The entire CDR3 is CASTPVHPGELFF.

The covered CDR3 bases are TGTGCCAGTAGTATCGACAGGGCGGCCTACGAG. This translates into CASSIDRAAYE. The CDR3, in full, reads CASSIDRAAYEQYF. V gene TRBV19 combines with J gene TRBJ2-7; 7 bases are a match to TRBD1. Read data end 3 residues before the CDR3 end; the end is taken from the germline J gene. The CDR3 runs to 14 residues. CDR1 is LNHDA, CDR2 SQIVND, per germline (reference sequence). The V gene end was trimmed by 3 bases and the J gene end by 2 bases; junction bases not matched to a gene: 4.

Concerning this clone: The read ends 3 residues early relative to the CDR3; the germline J gene fills the gap. The rearrangement links TRBV19 to TRBJ1-2, with a weak D call TRBD1 (6 bases). V lost 3 bases, J lost 7 bases, and 12 bases lay in between. CDR1 is LNHDA, CDR2 SQIVND, per germline (reference sequence). The CDR3 runs to 13 residues. The CDR3: CASSIRGESGYTF. CDR3 DNA, as far as it was read: TGTGCCAGTAGTATCAGGGGAGAAAGTGGC. The full variable domain, in which reference TRBV19 and TRBJ1-2 provide the parts outside the CDR3, is DGGITQSPKYLFRKEGQNVTLSCEQNLNHDAMYWYRQDPGQGLRLIYYSQIVNDFQKGDIAEGYSVSREKKESFPLTVTSAQKNPTAFYLCASSIRGESGYTFGSGTRLTVV.

Regarding this clone: The DNA ends 3 residues before the CDR3 does, and the rest of the CDR3 is filled in from the germline J gene. The chain couples TRBV29-1 to TRBJ2-3, with D unclear. The germline V and J ends were trimmed by 3 bases and 8 bases, with 12 bases remaining between them. Germline V gives CDR1 SQVTM, CDR2 ANQGSEA. There are 12 residues in the CDR3. The CDR3 bases that were read are TGCAGCGTTGAGATGAATACGGGTACG. Translating it yields CSVEMNTGT. The whole CDR3 sequence is CSVEMNTGTQYF.

About this clone itself: From the germline J gene comes the end of the CDR3, since the read stops 3 residues before it. This rearrangement joins TRBV7-9 to TRBJ2-1; perhaps TRBD2 as D (6 bases). Looked up from germline, CDR1 is SEHNR and CDR2 is FQNEAQ (reference sequence). The CDR3 consists of 15 residues. The V and J ends lost 5 bases and 4 bases respectively, with 15 bases between them. The CDR3 bases that were read are TGTGCCAGCAGCCCCCGGGGGAAGGCGTACAATGAG. Amino acid sequence: CASSPRGKAYNE. The full CDR3 protein is CASSPRGKAYNEQFF.

Of note for this clone: Sequencing ends 3 residues short of the CDR3 end; the germline J gene provides the rest. This chain links TRBV19 with TRBJ1-4; tentatively, D is TRBD1 (5 bases). The CDR3 runs to 19 residues. Germline CDR1 and CDR2: LNHDA and SQIVND (reference sequence). V was trimmed by 4 bases and J by 5 bases, leaving 26 bases between them. The CDR3 DNA, read in part, is TGTGCCAGTAGTACCTCTCTCGGTTTTTTTGGGACTTTAAATGAAAAA. It yields the protein CASSTSLGFFGTLNEK. The whole CDR3 reads CASSTSLGFFGTLNEKLFF.

Worth noting for this clone: The read stops 3 residues short of the end of the CDR3; the missing end is completed from the germline J gene. The J gene is TRBJ1-2, the V gene TRBV19; 7 bases are a match to TRBD1. Germline loops: CDR1 LNHDA, CDR2 SQIVND (reference sequence). The CDR3 covers 15 residues. Trimming cost V 2 bases and J 4 bases; bases outside gene matches: 7. The CDR3 DNA, read in part, is TGTGCCAGTAGTATACCGCCGACAGGGACCTATGGC. It encodes CASSIPPTGTYG. The whole CDR3 region reads CASSIPPTGTYGYTF.

As for this clone: The observed sequence ends 3 residues before the CDR3 terminus, with the missing tail filled in from the germline J gene. V and J are TRBV5-1 and TRBJ1-2, with D perhaps TRBD1 (5 bases). CDR1 SGHRS and CDR2 YFSETQ come from the germline V gene. The CDR3 has 13 residues. The DNA read from the CDR3 is TGCGCCAGCAGCACTATGGCAGGGCGAGGC. Translated: CASSTMAGRG. The whole CDR3 region reads CASSTMAGRGYTF. Complete variable domain (other parts from reference TRBV5-1 and TRBJ1-2): KAGVTQTPRYLIKTRGQQVTLSCSPISGHRSVSWYQQTPGQGLQFLFEYFSETQRNKGNFPGRFSGRQFSNSRSEMNVSTLELGDSALYLCASSTMAGRGYTFGSGTRLTVV.

Notes on this clone: The read terminates 3 residues ahead of where the CDR3 ends, so the germline J gene completes it. The gene calls are TRBV7-9 and TRBJ1-2, with a tentative D call TRBD1 (6 bases). The length of the CDR3 is 14 residues. The V and J ends lost 5 bases and 4 bases respectively, with 14 bases between them. Germline V gene data show CDR1 as SEHNR and CDR2 as FQNEAQ (reference sequence). CDR3 amino acids: CASSHTDSLYGYTF. CDR3 DNA, as far as it was read: TGTGCCAGCAGCCACACGGACAGCCTCTATGGC.

Note on this clone: The read finishes 3 residues shy of the CDR3 end, and the germline J gene is used to complete it. The rearrangement joins TRBV20-1 to TRBJ2-7; D remains unclear. V shed 1 base and J shed 5 bases, with 15 bases lying between them. The CDR3 is 14 residues long. CDR1 is DFQATT, CDR2 SNEGSKA, per germline (reference sequence). The CDR3 sequence: CSARGSGGHHEQYF. CDR3 DNA (partial): TGCAGTGCTAGAGGGTCCGGTGGGCACCACGAG.

In regard to this clone: Read coverage stops 3 residues before the CDR3 terminus; the germline J gene supplies the remainder. V gene TRBV6-1 combines with J gene TRBJ1-4; D is undetermined. CDR1 is MNHNS and CDR2 is SASEGT in the germline V gene. CDR3 length: 15 residues. Trimming removed 4 bases at V and 2 bases at J, with 11 bases between. Partial CDR3 DNA: TGTGCCAGCAGTGGACTTACGGTCACTAATGAAAAA. Its protein is CASSGLTVTNEK. The whole CDR3 sequence reads CASSGLTVTNEKLFF.

In the case of this clone: The read ends 3 residues before the CDR3 terminus; that terminus is restored from the germline J gene. The rearrangement links TRBV18 to TRBJ1-4; TRBD1 might be the D (6 bases). Looked up from germline, CDR1 is KGHSH and CDR2 is LQKENI. The CDR3 contains 13 residues. Trimming left V 8 bases short and J 8 bases short, with 15 bases between. Incomplete CDR3 DNA: TGTGCCAGCACGTGGGGGGGCCGAGAAAAA. This translates into CASTWGGREK. The whole CDR3 sequence is CASTWGGREKLFF.

Notes on this clone: The read is 3 residues too short to cover the CDR3 end, so that end is filled in from the germline J gene. The chain joins TRBV18 to TRBJ2-3; 11 nucleotides align to TRBD2. The CDR3 runs 17 residues. Germline assignment: CDR1 KGHSH and CDR2 LQKENI. The ends lost 5 bases at V and 2 bases at J; junction bases unmatched: 9. CDR3 DNA (partial): TGTGCCAGCTCAGATTTACCGGGACTAGCGGCCACAGATACG. As protein: CASSDLPGLAATDT. The entire CDR3 reads CASSDLPGLAATDTQYF. The full variable domain, completed using reference TRBV18 and TRBJ2-3, is NAGVMQNPRHLVRRRGQEARLRCSPMKGHSHVYWYRQLPEEGLKFMVYLQKENIIDESGMPKERFSAEFPKEGPSILRIQQVVRGDSAAYFCASSDLPGLAATDTQYFGPGTRLTVL.